This T cell receptor (gamma chain) was recovered during a study of Vδ1+ human thymocytes. RNA was extracted from the cells and then reverse transcribed. Pooled V-gene forward primers with one constant-region reverse primer generated the CDR3 amplicons by multiplex PCR. TCRdb fed the multiplex PCR reads into CATT to redo clone calling. Among tens of thousands of gamma-chain clones, roughly 13% were seen once, and the ten largest hold 1.9%. General observations from the study: In the thymus, TRG and TRD repertoires looked highly polyclonal with Gaussian CDR3 lengths. Despite high sort purity, roughly 19% of thymic T cell receptor delta sequences were Vdelta2.

J lost 3 bases, V lost 2 bases, and 3 bases had no gene match. The CDR3 length is 14 residues. Per the germline V gene, CDR1 is GITISATS and CDR2 is ISYDGTV (reference sequence). Thymocytes were sorted as CD3+ TCRVdelta1+ TCRVdelta2- after alphabeta T cell depletion. This clone qualifies as medium-sized. What it recognizes is unknown. Other nucleotide sequences from this sample produce the same CDR3. This chain connects TRGV9 to TRGJP2. The sequencing sample was made of Vdelta1+ gamma-delta thymocytes from the thymus. Sample subset: FACS-sorted CD3+ TCRalphabeta- TCRVdelta1+ TCRVdelta2- thymocytes. This TCR was sampled from a child less than two years old who had congenital heart surgery. CDR3 protein: CALWEARSDWIKTF. The CDR3 coding sequence is TGTGCCTTGTGGGAGGCCCGTAGTGATTGGATCAAGACGTTT.